This T cell receptor beta chain was observed in a study of T cells after yellow fever vaccination. The CDR3 consists of 14 residues. V dropped 7 bases and J dropped 7 bases, with 17 bases sitting between them. TCRdb reanalysed the 5' RACE reads using MiXCR and keeps one entry per CDR3 protein. This sample carries 150,000 or so distinct CDR3 sequences, under 7.5% of them seen once, and the ten largest clones take under 3%. This clonotype was seen ten or more times. The sample consisted of CD4+ T cells sorted from PBMCs, taken roughly 5 days after the first yellow fever vaccination. This TCR derives from a man between 18 and 35 years old who received the YFV17D yellow fever vaccine. The chain joins TRBV12-3 or TRBV12-4 to TRBJ1-5, with a possible D match to TRBD1 (6 bases). The CDR3 nucleotides read TGTGCCAGCACCCAGGTGGGGGGCGGGCAGCCCCAGCATTTT. Residues: CASTQVGGGQPQHF.